This is a list of T cell receptor beta chains from one sample in a study of T cell responses to AZD1222 COVID-19 vaccine. Assay: immunoSEQ multiplex PCR; the TCRdb copy retains only in-frame clones and omits some. The profile covers 50,000 to 85,000 clones, with 79% appearing a single time and approximately 23% taken by the ten largest. The source material was peripheral blood, sampled on day 0 of MenACWY control vaccination. The receptor source for this set is an adult in good health. Both conserved end residues are part of each CDR3. Fields, in order: V gene, clone size, J gene, D gene, CDR3 DNA, CDR3 protein. D genes are given only for firm matches. Size is stated for part of the rows, as once, few or many counts, or as a class when the clone is expanded.

v_gene: TRBV5-1; abundance: once; j_gene: TRBJ1-4; d_gene: TRBD1; CDR3nt: TGCGCCAGCAGCTTGGGACAGGGGGATGAAAAACTGTTTTTT; CDR3aa: CASSLGQGDEKLFF
v_gene: TRBV6-5; abundance: NA; j_gene: TRBJ1-5; d_gene: NA; CDR3nt: TGTGCCAGCAGTTTACAAATAGGGCATCAGCCCCAGCATTTT; CDR3aa: CASSLQIGHQPQHF
v_gene: TRBV5-1; abundance: NA; j_gene: TRBJ2-2; d_gene: NA; CDR3nt: TGCGCCAGCAGCCTCCGGAGCTACACCGGGGAGCTGTTTTTT; CDR3aa: CASSLRSYTGELFF
v_gene: TRBV3-1/TRBV3-2; abundance: NA; j_gene: TRBJ1-4; d_gene: NA; CDR3nt: TGTGCCAGCAGCCAAGACAGGCGGCGCACGGATGCAACTAATGAAAAACTGTTTTTT; CDR3aa: CASSQDRRRTDATNEKLFF
v_gene: TRBV12-3/TRBV12-4; abundance: NA; j_gene: TRBJ1-2; d_gene: NA; CDR3nt: TGTGCCAGCAGTTGGGGGGACGGCTACACCTTC; CDR3aa: CASSWGDGYTF
v_gene: TRBV19; abundance: NA; j_gene: TRBJ1-3; d_gene: TRBD1; CDR3nt: TGTGCCAGTAGTGCCGACAGGGAGGCTGGAAACACCATATATTTT; CDR3aa: CASSADREAGNTIYF
v_gene: TRBV19; abundance: NA; j_gene: TRBJ2-4; d_gene: TRBD2; CDR3nt: TGTGCCAGTAGCGGGACTAGCGGGAGCAGGGGAAACATTCAGTACTTC; CDR3aa: CASSGTSGSRGNIQYF
v_gene: TRBV7-9; abundance: NA; j_gene: TRBJ2-7; d_gene: NA; CDR3nt: TGTGCCAGCAGCTTACCAGGGCTCTACGAGCAGTACTTC; CDR3aa: CASSLPGLYEQYF
v_gene: TRBV6-5; abundance: NA; j_gene: TRBJ2-5; d_gene: TRBD2; CDR3nt: TGTGCCGGATCCTACAGCGGGGGAGAGGAGACCCAGTACTTC; CDR3aa: CAGSYSGGEETQYF
v_gene: TRBV5-1; abundance: NA; j_gene: TRBJ2-5; d_gene: NA; CDR3nt: TGCGCCAGCAGCTGGACTGATCAAGAGACCCAGTACTTC; CDR3aa: CASSWTDQETQYF
v_gene: TRBV27; abundance: few; j_gene: TRBJ1-1; d_gene: NA; CDR3nt: TGTGCCAGCAGTTTCAACCTAGACACTGAAGCTTTCTTT; CDR3aa: CASSFNLDTEAFF